A single T cell receptor (beta chain) is shown here with its context. Read coverage stops 3 residues before the CDR3 terminus; the germline J gene supplies the remainder. The sample is drawn from a study of T cells in women clearing cervical HPV infection. Background on the study: Case blood drawn at lesion detection; control blood after infection cleared.

HPV was found by MY09/MY11 PCR and dot-blot genotyping. Germline loops: CDR1 LNHNV, CDR2 YYDKDF (reference sequence). CDR3 length: 16 residues. Trimming removed 1 base at V and 2 bases at J, with 13 bases between. Data came from immunoSEQ multiplex PCR; TCRdb stores just in-frame clones and leaves some out. The ten most abundant clones cover under 5% of a sample with 30,000 to 35,000 clones. Source material: blood buffy coat. The sequence was obtained from a woman aged 18 to 75 with a cervical HPV16 infection that either progressed to CIN3+ or cleared (not recorded which). The chain links TRBV15 to TRBJ2-3; D remains unclear. The DNA read from the CDR3 is TGTGCCACCAGCAGAGTGGCAGGCCGGATCACAGATACG. Protein product: CATSRVAGRITDT. The full CDR3 protein is CATSRVAGRITDTQYF.